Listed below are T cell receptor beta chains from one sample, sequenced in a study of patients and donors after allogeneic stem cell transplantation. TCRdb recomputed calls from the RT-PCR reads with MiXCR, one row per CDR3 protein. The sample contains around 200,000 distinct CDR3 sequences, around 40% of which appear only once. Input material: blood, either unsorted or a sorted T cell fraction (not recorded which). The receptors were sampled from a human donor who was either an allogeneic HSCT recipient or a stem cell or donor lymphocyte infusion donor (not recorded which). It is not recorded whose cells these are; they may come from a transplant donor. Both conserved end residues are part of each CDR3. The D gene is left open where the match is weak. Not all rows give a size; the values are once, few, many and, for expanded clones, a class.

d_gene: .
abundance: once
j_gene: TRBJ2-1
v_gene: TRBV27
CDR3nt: TGTGCCAGCAGTTTGGTGGACAGTTACAATGAGCAGTTCTTC
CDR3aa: CASSLVDSYNEQFF

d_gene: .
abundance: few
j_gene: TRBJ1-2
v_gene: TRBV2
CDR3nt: TGTGCCAGCAGTGAGAGACAGCTTTCCAACTATGGCTACACCTTC
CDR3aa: CASSERQLSNYGYTF

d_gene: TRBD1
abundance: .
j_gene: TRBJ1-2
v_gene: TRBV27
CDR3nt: TGTGCCAGCAGTGAAGTTAAAACAGGGGGAGTCTATGGCTACACCTTC
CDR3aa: CASSEVKTGGVYGYTF

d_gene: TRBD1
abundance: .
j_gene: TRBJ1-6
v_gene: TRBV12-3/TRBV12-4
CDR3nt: TGTGCCAGCATCCATTCGACAGGGGAATCACCCCTCCACTTT
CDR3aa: CASIHSTGESPLHF

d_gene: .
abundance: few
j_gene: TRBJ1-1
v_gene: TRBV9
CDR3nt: TGTGCCAGCAGCGTGGGAGGAGCTATTAACACTGAAGCTTTCTTT
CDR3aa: CASSVGGAINTEAFF

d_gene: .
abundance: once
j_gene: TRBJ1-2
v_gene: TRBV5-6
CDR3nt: TGTGCCAGCAGCTTGAGTCCAGGGAGGGACTATGGCTACACCTTC
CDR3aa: CASSLSPGRDYGYTF

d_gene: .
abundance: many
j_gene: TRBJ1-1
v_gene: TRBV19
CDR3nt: TGTGCCAGTAGTAGGAGGCTTGGGGTTCAGGGGACTGAAGCTTTCTTT
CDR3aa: CASSRRLGVQGTEAFF

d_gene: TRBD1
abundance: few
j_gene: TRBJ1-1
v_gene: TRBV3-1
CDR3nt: TGTGCCAGCAGCGCAGGGACAGGGGGCACTGAAGCTTTCTTT
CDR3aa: CASSAGTGGTEAFF

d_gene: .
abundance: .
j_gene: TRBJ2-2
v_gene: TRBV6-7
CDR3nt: TGTGCCAGCAGTTACGGGGCTACCAGACCGTCCGGGGAGCTGTTTTTT
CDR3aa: CASSYGATRPSGELFF

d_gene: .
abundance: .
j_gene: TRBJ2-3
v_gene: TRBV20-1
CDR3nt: TGCACCACCTACCGGGGGCGCCCCACAGATACGCAGTATTTT
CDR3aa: CTTYRGRPTDTQYF

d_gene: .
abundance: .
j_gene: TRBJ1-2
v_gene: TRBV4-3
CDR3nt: TGCGCCAGCAGCCGAGTATCGACAGGCATCTATGGCTACACCTTC
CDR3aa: CASSRVSTGIYGYTF

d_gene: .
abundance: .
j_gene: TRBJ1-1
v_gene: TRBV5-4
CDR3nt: TGTGCCAGCAGCTCGGGCCTAACAATCATGAACACTGAAGCTTTCTTT
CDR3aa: CASSSGLTIMNTEAFF

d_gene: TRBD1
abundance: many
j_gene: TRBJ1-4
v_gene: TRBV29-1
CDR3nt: TGCAGCGTTAAGGACAGGGTGGCTAATGAAAAACTGTTTTTT
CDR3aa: CSVKDRVANEKLFF

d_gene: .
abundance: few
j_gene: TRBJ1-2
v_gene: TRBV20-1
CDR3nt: TGCAGTGCTAGAGATACGCCTAACTATGGCTACACCTTC
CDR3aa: CSARDTPNYGYTF

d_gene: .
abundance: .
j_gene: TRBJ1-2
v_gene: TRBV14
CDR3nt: TGTGCCAGCAGCCCCAGGAGAGCGGCTAACTATGGCTACACCTTC
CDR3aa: CASSPRRAANYGYTF

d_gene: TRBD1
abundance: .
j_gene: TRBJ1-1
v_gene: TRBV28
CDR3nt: TGTGCCAGCAGTTTAATGGGGGGACAGAGGAACACTGAAGCTTTCTTT
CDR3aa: CASSLMGGQRNTEAFF

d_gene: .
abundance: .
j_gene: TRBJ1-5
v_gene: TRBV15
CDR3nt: TGTGCCACCAGCAGAGATATAGGGTACGAATGGCAGCCCCAGCATTTT
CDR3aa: CATSRDIGYEWQPQHF

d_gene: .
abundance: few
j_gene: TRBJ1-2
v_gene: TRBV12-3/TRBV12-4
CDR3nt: TGTGCCAGCAGTACGATGGGCCGCTATGGCTACACCTTC
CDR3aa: CASSTMGRYGYTF

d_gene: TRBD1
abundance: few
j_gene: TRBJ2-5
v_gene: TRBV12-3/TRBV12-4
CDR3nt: TGTGCCAGCAGCCCGGACAGGGGCCAAGAGACCCAGTACTTC
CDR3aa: CASSPDRGQETQYF

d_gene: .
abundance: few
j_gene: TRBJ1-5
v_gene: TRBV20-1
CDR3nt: TGCAGTGCTAGAGCTACGTCCCTCCCGGGTTTGCATAGCAATCAGCCCCAGCATTTT
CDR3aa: CSARATSLPGLHSNQPQHF

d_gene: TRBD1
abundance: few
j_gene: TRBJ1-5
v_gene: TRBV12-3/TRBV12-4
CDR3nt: TGTGCCAGTTCTCTGACAGGGCGGAATCAGCCCCAGCATTTT
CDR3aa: CASSLTGRNQPQHF

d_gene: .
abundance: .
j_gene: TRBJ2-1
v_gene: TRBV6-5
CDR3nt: TGTGCCAGCAGTTTACAGGGACCGTTCTACAATGAGCAGTTCTTC
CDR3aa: CASSLQGPFYNEQFF

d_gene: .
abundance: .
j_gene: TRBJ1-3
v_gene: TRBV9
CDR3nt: TGTGCCAGCAGCGCTGGAGGGGGAGATGGAAACACCATATATTTT
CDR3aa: CASSAGGGDGNTIYF

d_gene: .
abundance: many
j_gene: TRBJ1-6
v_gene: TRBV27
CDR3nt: TGTGCCAGCAGTCTTGGGACTCCTAACATTAATTCACCCCTCCACTTT
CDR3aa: CASSLGTPNINSPLHF

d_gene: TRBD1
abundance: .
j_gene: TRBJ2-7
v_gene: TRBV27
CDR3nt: TGTGCCAGCAGCCGAGGACAGGCCCGAGAGTACTTC
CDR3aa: CASSRGQAREYF

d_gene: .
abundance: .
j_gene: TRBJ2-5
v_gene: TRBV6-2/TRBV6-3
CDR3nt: TGTGCCAGCAGCAGGGACGTCTGGAGTTCCGGACAAGAGACCCAGTACTTC
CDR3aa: CASSRDVWSSGQETQYF

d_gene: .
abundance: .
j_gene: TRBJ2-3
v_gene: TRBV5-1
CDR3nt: TGCGCCAGCAGCCCCGGGACTGAAGATACGCAGTATTTT
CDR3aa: CASSPGTEDTQYF

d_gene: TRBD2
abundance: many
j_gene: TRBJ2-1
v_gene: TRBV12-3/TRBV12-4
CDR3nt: TGTGCCAGCAGTCACCCGGGACTAGCGGGGGGGCCGAGGTACAATGAGCAGTTCTTC
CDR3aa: CASSHPGLAGGPRYNEQFF

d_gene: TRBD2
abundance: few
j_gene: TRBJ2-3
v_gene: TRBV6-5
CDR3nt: TGTGCCAGCAGTTACTCCCTAGCGGGGATTAGCACAGATACGCAGTATTTT
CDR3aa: CASSYSLAGISTDTQYF

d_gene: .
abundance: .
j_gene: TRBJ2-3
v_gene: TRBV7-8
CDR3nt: TGTGCCAGCAGCGAGTCCAGGGAGTCGATGGATACGCAGTATTTT
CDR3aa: CASSESRESMDTQYF

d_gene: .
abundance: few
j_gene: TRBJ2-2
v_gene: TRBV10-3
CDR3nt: TGTGCCATCAGTGGGGGACTGGAGAACACCGGGGAGCTGTTTTTT
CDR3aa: CAISGGLENTGELFF

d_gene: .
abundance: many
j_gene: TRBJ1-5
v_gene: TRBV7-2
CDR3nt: TGTGCCAGCAGTCCCGAGTTTTATAGCAATCAGCCCCAGCATTTT
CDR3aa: CASSPEFYSNQPQHF

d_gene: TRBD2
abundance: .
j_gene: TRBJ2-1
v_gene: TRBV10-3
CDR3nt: TGTGCCATCAGTGAGCCACTGGGACTAGCGAATGAGCAGTTCTTC
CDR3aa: CAISEPLGLANEQFF

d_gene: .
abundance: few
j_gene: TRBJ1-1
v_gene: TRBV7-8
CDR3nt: TGTGCCAGCAGCTTTAACAGGGCCGGGAACACTGAAGCTTTCTTT
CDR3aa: CASSFNRAGNTEAFF

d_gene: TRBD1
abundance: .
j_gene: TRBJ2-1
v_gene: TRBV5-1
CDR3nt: TGCGCCAGCAGCCCCCTACAGACAGGGCCCTACAATGAGCAGTTCTTC
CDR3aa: CASSPLQTGPYNEQFF

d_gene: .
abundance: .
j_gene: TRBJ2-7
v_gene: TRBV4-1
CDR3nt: TGCGCCAGCAGCCAAGATCGGAGAGGGTTTGAGCAGTACTTC
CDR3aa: CASSQDRRGFEQYF

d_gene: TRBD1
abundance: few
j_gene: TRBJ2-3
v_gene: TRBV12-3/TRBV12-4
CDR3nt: TGTGCCAGCAGTTGGACAGGGAGCACAGATACGCAGTATTTT
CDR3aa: CASSWTGSTDTQYF

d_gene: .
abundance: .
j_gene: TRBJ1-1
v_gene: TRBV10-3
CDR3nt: TGTGCCATCAGTCGTAGAGAGAACACTGAAGCTTTCTTT
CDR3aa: CAISRRENTEAFF

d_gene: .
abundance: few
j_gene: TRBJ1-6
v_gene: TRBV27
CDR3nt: TGTGCCAGCAGCCCCCTCGGGACACAGGATTCACCCCTCCACTTT
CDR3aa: CASSPLGTQDSPLHF

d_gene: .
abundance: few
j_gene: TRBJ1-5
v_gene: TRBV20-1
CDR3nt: TGCAGTGCTAGCGAGGGGGGGAATCAGCCCCAGCATTTT
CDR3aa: CSASEGGNQPQHF

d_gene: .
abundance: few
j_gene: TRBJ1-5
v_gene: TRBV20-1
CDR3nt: TGCAGTGCTAGAGATGCCCAGGGGATTAGCAATCAGCCCCAGCATTTT
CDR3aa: CSARDAQGISNQPQHF

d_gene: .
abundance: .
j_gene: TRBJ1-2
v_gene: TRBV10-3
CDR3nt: TGTGCCATCAGTGAGTCCGCGGGGGGCTACGGCTACACCTTC
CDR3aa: CAISESAGGYGYTF

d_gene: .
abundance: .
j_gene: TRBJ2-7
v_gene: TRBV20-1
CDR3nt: TGCAGTGCGTCAACTCCGGGAGCCCAAAGCTCCTACGAGCAGTACTTC
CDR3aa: CSASTPGAQSSYEQYF

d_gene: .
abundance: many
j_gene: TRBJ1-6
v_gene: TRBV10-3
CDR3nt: TGTGCCATCAGTGGTCAGCGAGGAAATAATTCACCCCTCCACTTT
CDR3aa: CAISGQRGNNSPLHF

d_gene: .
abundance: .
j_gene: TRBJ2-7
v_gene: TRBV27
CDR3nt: TGTGCCAGCAGTTTCGGCCCCGGAGCGTCGCCCGAGCAGTACTTC
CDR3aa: CASSFGPGASPEQYF

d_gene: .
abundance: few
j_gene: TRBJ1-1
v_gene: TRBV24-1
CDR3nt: TGTGCCACCAGTGATCCCCTCAGCGGGACTGAAGCTTTCTTT
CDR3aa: CATSDPLSGTEAFF

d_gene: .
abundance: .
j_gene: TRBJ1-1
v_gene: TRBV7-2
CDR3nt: TGTGCCAGCAGCCCCGAGATGGGGGTTGGGGCTTTCTTT
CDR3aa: CASSPEMGVGAFF

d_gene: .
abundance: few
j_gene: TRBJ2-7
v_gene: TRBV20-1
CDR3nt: TGCAGTGCTAGGGAACAGGGAATCCACGAGCAGTACTTC
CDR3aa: CSAREQGIHEQYF